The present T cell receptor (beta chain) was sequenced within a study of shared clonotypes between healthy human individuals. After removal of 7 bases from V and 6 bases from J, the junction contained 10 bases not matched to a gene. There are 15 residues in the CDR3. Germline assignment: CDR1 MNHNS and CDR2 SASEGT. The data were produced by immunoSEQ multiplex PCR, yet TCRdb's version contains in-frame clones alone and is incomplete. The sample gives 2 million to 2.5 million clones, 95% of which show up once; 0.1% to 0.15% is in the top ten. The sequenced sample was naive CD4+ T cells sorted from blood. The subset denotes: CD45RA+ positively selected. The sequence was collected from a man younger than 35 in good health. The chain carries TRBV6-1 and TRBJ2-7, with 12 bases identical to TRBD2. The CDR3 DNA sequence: TGTGCCAGCAACCTCCTAGCGGGGGGGGCCCTCGAGCAGTACTTC. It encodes CASNLLAGGALEQYF.